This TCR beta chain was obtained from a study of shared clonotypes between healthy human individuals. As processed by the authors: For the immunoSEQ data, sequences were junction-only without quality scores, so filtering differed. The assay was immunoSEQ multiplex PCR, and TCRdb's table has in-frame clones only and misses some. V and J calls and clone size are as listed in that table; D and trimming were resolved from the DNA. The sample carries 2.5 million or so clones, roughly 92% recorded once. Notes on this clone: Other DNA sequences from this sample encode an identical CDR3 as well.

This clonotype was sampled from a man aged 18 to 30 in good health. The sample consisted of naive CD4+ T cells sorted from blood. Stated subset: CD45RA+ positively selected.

CDR3 coding DNA: TGTGCCTGGAGTGAACTAGCGGGGGGAGAGACCCAGTACTTC. Translation: CAWSELAGGETQYF. The chain couples TRBV30 to TRBJ2-5; 12 nucleotides line up with TRBD2. The CDR3 covers 14 residues. The V gene's germline CDR1 is GTSNPN and CDR2 SVGIG (reference sequence). V shed 1 base, J shed 4 bases, and the junction held 1 base outside the gene matches. Variable domain in full (rest from reference TRBV30 and TRBJ2-5): SQTIHQWPATLVQPVGSPLSLECTVEGTSNPNLYWYRQAAGRGLQLLFYSVGIGQISSEVPQNLSASRPQDRQFILSSKKLLLSDSGFYLCAWSELAGGETQYFGPGTRLLVL.